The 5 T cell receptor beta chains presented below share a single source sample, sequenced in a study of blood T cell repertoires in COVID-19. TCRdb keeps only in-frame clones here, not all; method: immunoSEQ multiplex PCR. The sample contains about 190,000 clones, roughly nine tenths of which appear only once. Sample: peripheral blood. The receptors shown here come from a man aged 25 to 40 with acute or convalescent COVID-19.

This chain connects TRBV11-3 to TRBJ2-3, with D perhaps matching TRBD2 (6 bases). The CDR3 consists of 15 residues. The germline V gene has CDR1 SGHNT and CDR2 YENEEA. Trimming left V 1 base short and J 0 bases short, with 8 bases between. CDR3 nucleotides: TGTGCCAGCAGCTTAGGGGAGGTCAGCACAGATACGCAGTATTTT. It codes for CASSLGEVSTDTQYF.

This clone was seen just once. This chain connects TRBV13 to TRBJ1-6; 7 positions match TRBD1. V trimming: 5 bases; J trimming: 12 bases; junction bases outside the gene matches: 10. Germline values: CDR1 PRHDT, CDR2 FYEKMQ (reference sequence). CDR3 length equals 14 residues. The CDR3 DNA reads TGTGCCAGCAGCCCCAGACAGGGTCCTTTACCCCTCCACTTT. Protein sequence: CASSPRQGPLPLHF.

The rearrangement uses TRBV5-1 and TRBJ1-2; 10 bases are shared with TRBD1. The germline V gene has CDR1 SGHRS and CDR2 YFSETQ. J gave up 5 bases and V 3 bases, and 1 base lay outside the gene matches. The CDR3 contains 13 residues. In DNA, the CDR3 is TGCGCCAGCAGCTGGGACAGGGGATATGGCTACACCTTC. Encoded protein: CASSWDRGYGYTF.

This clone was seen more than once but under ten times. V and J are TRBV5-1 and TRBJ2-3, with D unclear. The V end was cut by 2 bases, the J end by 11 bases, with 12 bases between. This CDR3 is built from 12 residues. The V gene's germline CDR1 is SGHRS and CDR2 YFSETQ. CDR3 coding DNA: TGCGCCAGCAGCTTCGACTCCACCAGGCAGTATTTT. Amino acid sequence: CASSFDSTRQYF.

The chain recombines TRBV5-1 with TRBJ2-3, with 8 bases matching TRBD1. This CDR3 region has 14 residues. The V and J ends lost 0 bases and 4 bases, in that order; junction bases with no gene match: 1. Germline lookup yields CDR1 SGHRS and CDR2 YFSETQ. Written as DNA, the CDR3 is TGCGCCAGCAGCTTGGGACAGGGGCCAGATACGCAGTATTTT. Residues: CASSLGQGPDTQYF.